This is a list of T cell receptor beta chains from one sample in a study of cytomegalovirus exposure and HLA in healthy donors. The protocol was immunoSEQ multiplex PCR, while the TCRdb copy is restricted to in-frame clones and leaves out a portion. The sample lists 85,000 to 100,000 clones; 60% to 80% were seen once. The sequencing input was PBMCs. The receptors were gathered from a man in his fifties in good health and CMV-seropositive. The CDR3 runs from the conserved cysteine through the conserved F or W. D genes are given only for firm matches. Where a row states a size, it is once, few, many or the class of an expanded clone; other rows omit it.

d_call: NA; j_call: TRBJ2-7; clone_size: NA; v_call: TRBV5-1; cdr3_aa: CASSSGQNYEQYF; cdr3_nt: TGCGCCAGCAGCTCCGGACAGAATTACGAGCAGTACTTC
d_call: TRBD2; j_call: TRBJ2-5; clone_size: NA; v_call: TRBV4-3; cdr3_aa: CASSQDRLAGGLGETQYF; cdr3_nt: TGCGCCAGCAGCCAAGATCGTCTAGCGGGGGGCCTAGGGGAGACCCAGTACTTC
d_call: TRBD1; j_call: TRBJ2-2; clone_size: NA; v_call: TRBV4-1; cdr3_aa: CASSQVGQGVGYTGELFF; cdr3_nt: TGCGCCAGCAGCCAAGTGGGACAGGGCGTCGGCTACACCGGGGAGCTGTTTTTT
d_call: TRBD1; j_call: TRBJ1-1; clone_size: NA; v_call: TRBV30; cdr3_aa: CAWSVKRGQTFTEAFF; cdr3_nt: TGTGCCTGGAGTGTAAAACGGGGACAGACTTTCACTGAAGCTTTCTTT
d_call: NA; j_call: TRBJ1-1; clone_size: NA; v_call: TRBV10-3; cdr3_aa: CAISEREGTNTEAFF; cdr3_nt: TGTGCCATCAGTGAGAGGGAGGGGACGAACACTGAAGCTTTCTTT
d_call: NA; j_call: TRBJ1-1; clone_size: NA; v_call: TRBV9; cdr3_aa: CASSRGTEAFF; cdr3_nt: TGTGCCAGCAGCCGTGGGACAGAAGCTTTCTTT
d_call: NA; j_call: TRBJ2-1; clone_size: NA; v_call: TRBV9; cdr3_aa: CASSDTGNEQFF; cdr3_nt: TGTGCCAGCAGCGATACAGGAAATGAGCAGTTCTTC
d_call: NA; j_call: TRBJ2-3; clone_size: NA; v_call: TRBV15; cdr3_aa: CATSRERTVNADTQYF; cdr3_nt: TGTGCCACCAGCAGAGAAAGGACAGTGAACGCAGATACGCAGTATTTT
d_call: TRBD2; j_call: TRBJ2-7; clone_size: NA; v_call: TRBV4-3; cdr3_aa: CASSQERGGNGAYEQYF; cdr3_nt: TGCGCCAGCAGCCAAGAGCGGGGGGGGAATGGGGCCTACGAGCAGTACTTC
d_call: NA; j_call: TRBJ2-3; clone_size: NA; v_call: TRBV10-2; cdr3_aa: CASSEPAGGTDTQYF; cdr3_nt: TGCGCCAGCAGTGAGCCCGCAGGGGGCACAGATACGCAGTATTTT
d_call: TRBD1; j_call: TRBJ1-2; clone_size: NA; v_call: TRBV30; cdr3_aa: CAWDRDYGYTF; cdr3_nt: TGTGCCTGGGACAGGGACTATGGCTACACCTTC
d_call: NA; j_call: TRBJ2-3; clone_size: NA; v_call: TRBV2; cdr3_aa: CASSGLRGLDTQYF; cdr3_nt: TGTGCCAGCAGTGGCTTGCGGGGATTGGATACGCAGTATTTT
d_call: TRBD2; j_call: TRBJ2-5; clone_size: NA; v_call: TRBV7-6; cdr3_aa: CASRGLAGGQETQYF; cdr3_nt: TGTGCCAGCAGGGGGCTAGCGGGGGGACAAGAGACCCAGTACTTC
d_call: TRBD1; j_call: TRBJ1-2; clone_size: NA; v_call: TRBV9; cdr3_aa: CASSVQQGARGYTF; cdr3_nt: TGTGCCAGCAGCGTCCAACAGGGGGCGCGTGGCTACACCTTC
d_call: NA; j_call: TRBJ2-3; clone_size: NA; v_call: TRBV7-2; cdr3_aa: CASSFSRSTDTQYF; cdr3_nt: TGTGCCAGCAGCTTCTCCAGGAGCACAGATACGCAGTATTTT
d_call: TRBD1; j_call: TRBJ2-3; clone_size: NA; v_call: TRBV9; cdr3_aa: CASSMGQALFTDTQYF; cdr3_nt: TGTGCCAGCAGCATGGGACAGGCCCTATTCACAGATACGCAGTATTTT
d_call: TRBD2; j_call: TRBJ2-5; clone_size: NA; v_call: TRBV7-9; cdr3_aa: CASSWTSGGVKETQYF; cdr3_nt: TGTGCCAGCAGCTGGACTAGCGGGGGGGTCAAGGAGACCCAGTACTTC
d_call: TRBD1; j_call: TRBJ1-3; clone_size: NA; v_call: TRBV7-9; cdr3_aa: CASSPGQIHRIISGNTIYF; cdr3_nt: TGTGCCAGCAGCCCGGGACAGATCCACAGAATTATCTCTGGAAACACCATATATTTT
d_call: NA; j_call: TRBJ1-5; clone_size: NA; v_call: TRBV27; cdr3_aa: CASSFGVEQPQHF; cdr3_nt: TGTGCCAGCAGTTTTGGTGTAGAACAGCCCCAGCATTTT
d_call: TRBD2; j_call: TRBJ2-3; clone_size: NA; v_call: TRBV9; cdr3_aa: CASSGDSTGGAGDTQYF; cdr3_nt: TGTGCCAGCAGCGGAGACTCTACCGGGGGGGCGGGAGATACGCAGTATTTT
d_call: NA; j_call: TRBJ1-2; clone_size: NA; v_call: TRBV10-1; cdr3_aa: CASSAGAGDYGYTF; cdr3_nt: TGCGCCAGCAGTGCAGGGGCGGGGGACTATGGCTACACCTTC
d_call: TRBD2; j_call: TRBJ2-3; clone_size: once; v_call: TRBV7-9; cdr3_aa: CASSFGLAGSDTQYF; cdr3_nt: TGTGCCAGCAGCTTTGGGCTAGCGGGGTCAGATACGCAGTATTTT